One sample yielded the 24 T cell receptor beta chains listed below, sequenced in a study of preoperative IRX-2 immunotherapy in early breast cancer (dated by TCRdb to about 2019). Library preparation employed the immunoSEQ multiplex PCR assay. TCRdb limited this immuneACCESS table to in-frame rearrangements with V and J called. A share of clones is missing; checked studies link under half to unresolved V genes, and the rest is unexplained. The sample table holds 43,000 or so clones, of which just under 95% were seen once. The top ten constitute roughly 1.6% of the sample. Explained via the paper, the treatment or condition label denotes: preoperative locoregional IRX-2 cytokine immunotherapy. The material was tumor tissue, obtained after IRX-2 immunotherapy. These TCRs come from a human donor with breast cancer.

The J gene is TRBJ1-5, the V gene TRBV7-9; D call uncertain. V was clipped by 5 bases and J by 6 bases, with 11 bases between them. The germline V gene has CDR1 SEHNR and CDR2 FQNEAQ (reference sequence). This CDR3 region has 13 residues. DNA for the CDR3: TGTGCCAGCAGCCCCTCCGGTGGTCAGCCCCAGCATTTT. Its translation: CASSPSGGQPQHF.

This chain connects TRBV6-5 to TRBJ2-3; TRBD2 matches at 11 bases. The CDR3 consists of 15 residues. Germline V gives CDR1 MNHEY, CDR2 SVGAGI. The trim removed 9 bases at V and 4 bases at J, leaving 9 bases unmatched. This chain's CDR3 is CASRGSGGAPDTQYF. In DNA form, the CDR3 reads TGTGCCAGTAGGGGTAGCGGGGGGGCCCCAGATACGCAGTATTTT.

The CDR3: CASRKRGEGANEQFF. The CDR3 bases are TGCGCCAGCAGAAAGCGGGGGGAAGGGGCAAATGAGCAGTTCTTC. This rearrangement joins TRBV5-1 to TRBJ2-1, with TRBD2 matching 9 bases. CDR1 is SGHRS and CDR2 is YFSETQ in the germline V gene. The trim removed 5 bases at V and 7 bases at J, leaving 10 bases unmatched. The CDR3 loop spans 15 amino acids.

This clone came up a few times. The V and J genes are TRBV19 and TRBJ2-6, with 8 bases identical to TRBD1. The V gene's germline CDR1 is LNHDA and CDR2 SQIVND (reference sequence). The CDR3 spans 18 residues. The trim removed 5 bases at V and 0 bases at J, leaving 9 bases unmatched. CDR3 DNA: TGTGCCAGTAGTCCGTTCCAGGGGGCCTTCTCTGGGGCCAACGTCCTGACTTTC. It specifies CASSPFQGAFSGANVLTF.

The V gene is TRBV5-6, the J gene TRBJ2-7; 7 bases are a match to TRBD2. The CDR3 covers 16 residues. Per the germline V gene, CDR1 is SGHDT and CDR2 is YYEEEE. The ends lost 0 bases at V and 4 bases at J; junction bases unmatched: 10. The CDR3 DNA is TGTGCCAGCAGCTTGGTGCGGCGGGAGTGGGGATACGAGCAGTACTTC. Its protein product is CASSLVRREWGYEQYF.

Comments on this clone: Other DNA sequences in the sample encode the same CDR3. This chain uses TRBV2 with TRBJ1-2; possibly TRBD1 for D (6 bases). This CDR3 comprises 13 residues. Germline V gene data show CDR1 as SNHLY and CDR2 as FYNNEI. V was clipped by 6 bases and J by 3 bases, with 11 bases between them. Written as DNA, the CDR3 is TGTGCCAGCAGGGCACAGGGTTACTATGGCTACACCTTC. Translating it yields CASRAQGYYGYTF.

The chain is built from TRBV6-5 and TRBJ2-1, with 7 bases aligning to TRBD2. Germline trimming cut 8 bases from V and 7 bases from J; bases unmatched to any gene: 11. Germline lookup yields CDR1 MNHEY and CDR2 SVGAGI. There are 14 residues in the CDR3. The DNA for the CDR3 is TGTGCCAGCGGGCGGGGAGGGCCCAGGAATGAGCAGTTCTTC. The encoded protein is CASGRGGPRNEQFF.

Note on this clone: Relative to the germline gene, one junction end is altered; a read error may explain this. V is TRBV7-2 and J is TRBJ1-1, with D possibly matching TRBD1 (5 bases). The CDR3 runs to 18 residues. Germline loops: CDR1 SGHTA, CDR2 FQGNSA. In DNA, the CDR3 is TGTGCCAACAGCTTAGCCAGGGCGTCAAACATAATGAACACTGAAGCTTTCTTT. Translated, it gives CANSLARASNIMNTEAFF.

The chain joins TRBV5-5 to TRBJ2-7; unclear D gene. V was cut by 1 base and J by 0 bases, with 8 bases left in between. Germline V gene data show CDR1 as SGHKS and CDR2 as YYEKEE (reference sequence). The CDR3 consists of 14 residues. The CDR3 is CASSLRVSSYEQYF. CDR3 DNA sequence: TGTGCCAGCAGCTTGCGGGTTTCCTCCTACGAGCAGTACTTC.

This chain connects TRBV7-8 to TRBJ2-3; weak D call: TRBD1 (6 bases). Germline V lookup: CDR1 SGHVS, CDR2 FQNEAQ. This CDR3 spans 14 amino acids. Deletions cut 5 bases from V and 2 bases from J, with 11 bases between. CDR3: CASSRDTYTDTQYF. In DNA form, the CDR3 reads TGTGCCAGCAGCCGGGACACCTACACAGATACGCAGTATTTT.

V usage is TRBV7-8 and J usage is TRBJ1-1; TRBD1 agrees at 9 bases. The junction had 6 bases not matched to a gene; V was cut back by 3 bases and J by 10 bases. The CDR3 sequence is 13 residues long. Germline values: CDR1 SGHVS, CDR2 FQNEAQ. The CDR3 nucleotides read TGTGCCAGCAGCTTGGGGGTGACAGGGGGAGCTTTCTTT. Amino acid sequence: CASSLGVTGGAFF.

V is TRBV6-6 and J is TRBJ1-4, with D possibly TRBD1 on 5 matching bases. CDR1 and CDR2 from the germline V gene are MNHNY and SVGAGI (reference sequence). The CDR3 extends over 13 amino acids. The V end was cut by 3 bases, the J end by 8 bases, with 10 bases between. For the CDR3, the DNA is TGTGCCAGCAGTTATTCAGGGAAAGAAAAACTGTTTTTT. It yields the protein CASSYSGKEKLFF.

This sequence joins TRBV27 and TRBJ2-7; 8 bases are a match to TRBD1. CDR1 and CDR2 from the germline V gene are MNHEY and SMNVEV (reference sequence). The CDR3 contains 15 residues. The junction had 6 bases not matched to a gene; V was cut back by 5 bases and J by 0 bases. This chain's CDR3 is CASSQSDRVSYEQYF. The CDR3 DNA is TGTGCCAGCAGTCAGTCGGACAGGGTCTCCTACGAGCAGTACTTC.

This sequence joins TRBV27 and TRBJ1-3; possibly TRBD1 for D (6 bases). The CDR3 length is 15 residues. From germline, CDR1 is MNHEY and CDR2 SMNVEV (reference sequence). V lost 1 base, J lost 3 bases, and 10 bases lay in between. CDR3 residues: CASSLLGGVGNTIYF. CDR3 DNA: TGTGCCAGCAGTTTATTGGGGGGCGTTGGAAACACCATATATTTT.

The gene calls are TRBV7-8 and TRBJ2-5; D call uncertain. V was pared by 8 bases and J by 0 bases, with 10 bases between. Germline V CDR1 and CDR2: SGHVS, FQNEAQ. The CDR3 length is 13 residues. For the CDR3, the DNA is TGTGCCAGCGAGACAACGTACCAAGAGACCCAGTACTTC. Translating it yields CASETTYQETQYF.

This clone was seen a single time. V gene TRBV18 combines with J gene TRBJ1-1; D ambiguous. Trimming cost V 3 bases and J 0 bases, with 14 bases left between them. In germline, CDR1 is KGHSH, CDR2 LQKENI. The CDR3 has 16 amino acids. The DNA for the CDR3 is TGTGCCAGCTCACCCAGATTAATGGGCATGAACACTGAAGCTTTCTTT. As protein: CASSPRLMGMNTEAFF.

CDR3 residues: CAIAGTGVRFGYGYTF. The CDR3, as DNA: TGTGCAATAGCCGGGACAGGGGTTAGATTTGGCTATGGCTACACCTTC. The chain joins TRBV28 to TRBJ1-2; 10 bases map to TRBD1. This CDR3 has 16 amino acids. CDR1 and CDR2 from the germline V gene are MDHEN and SYDVKM.

V usage is TRBV2 and J usage is TRBJ1-2; 7 bases map to TRBD1. Germline loops: CDR1 SNHLY, CDR2 FYNNEI. Trimming at V came to 7 bases and at J to 4 bases, leaving 6 bases not matched to a gene. The CDR3 runs 13 residues. CDR3 sequence reads: CASTTGQIYGYTF. CDR3 DNA sequence: TGTGCCAGCACTACGGGACAGATCTATGGCTACACCTTC.

The gene calls are TRBV11-2 and TRBJ1-2; tentative D call: TRBD1 (6 bases). CDR3 length: 14 amino acids. The germline gives CDR1 SGHAT, CDR2 FQNNGV. V lost 5 bases and J 8 bases, leaving 18 bases between the germline ends. CDR3 protein: CASSQGTLRRGYTF. CDR3 DNA sequence: TGTGCCAGCAGCCAAGGGACACTTCGGAGGGGCTACACCTTC.

This chain uses TRBV19 with TRBJ2-5; TRBD1 or TRBD2 may be the D gene (5 bases each). CDR3 length: 17 amino acids. Germline V gene lookup returns CDR1 LNHDA and CDR2 SQIVND (reference sequence). Trimming took off 1 base at V and 2 bases at J, with 17 bases between the two ends. The CDR3 region is CASSIGEQGPLQETQYF. The CDR3 DNA follows: TGTGCCAGTAGTATAGGGGAGCAGGGACCACTACAAGAGACCCAGTACTTC.

The V and J genes are TRBV5-4 and TRBJ1-1, with no clear D. This CDR3 is 12 amino acids long. The germline V gene has CDR1 SGHNT and CDR2 YYREEE (reference sequence). Trimming stripped 2 bases from V and 1 base from J, with 3 bases between. Here the CDR3 reads CASSLTNTEAFF. The CDR3 DNA reads TGTGCCAGCAGCTTAACGAACACTGAAGCTTTCTTT.

The chain combines TRBV28 with TRBJ1-2, with 7 positions matching TRBD1. J lost 8 bases, V lost 3 bases, and 3 bases had no gene match. Germline V gives CDR1 MDHEN, CDR2 SYDVKM. The CDR3 has 12 amino acids. The CDR3 nucleotides are TGTGCCAGCAGTTTCCCAGGGGGAGGCTACACCTTC. It specifies CASSFPGGGYTF.

The chain employs TRBV18 and TRBJ2-7; a weak D match, TRBD2 (6 bases). Germline assignment: CDR1 KGHSH and CDR2 LQKENI. Trimming stripped 0 bases from V and 4 bases from J, with 10 bases between. This CDR3 contains 14 residues. The CDR3 DNA reads as TGTGCCAGCTCACCACCGGTGGGGGGTTACGAGCAGTACTTC. Its protein product is CASSPPVGGYEQYF.

V and J are TRBV29-1 and TRBJ1-2, with D unclear. The CDR3 runs to 13 residues. Trimming took 5 bases from V and 3 from J, leaving 13 bases between them. Germline CDR1 reads SQVTM; CDR2 reads ANQGSEA. The CDR3 loop reads CSVTEPEDYGYTF. In nucleotides, the CDR3 is TGCAGCGTTACAGAACCAGAGGACTATGGCTACACCTTC.